The T cell receptor (beta chain) described here comes from a study of T cell responses to AZD1222 COVID-19 vaccine. General study points: Donor demographics were predominantly white British with a female majority; clonal diversity may be underestimated. Vaccine-related CD4 TCRs covered spike, predominating at 160-218 and 743-854. At baseline, just five to seven AZD1222 recipients tested seropositive. The study sampled repertoires only after the peak T cell response.

Of note for this clone: The antigen is undetermined.

Sequenced by immunoSEQ multiplex PCR; TCRdb stores in-frame clones only, minus some. The table includes fewer than 130,000 clones, 70% to 90% detected once. The CDR3 consists of 16 residues. Sequencing was performed on peripheral blood, taken on day 0 of AZD1222 vaccination. The source is an adult in good health. The V and J genes are TRBV21-1 and TRBJ1-1; the tabulated D call, TRBD1, remains unverified against the DNA. TRBV21-1 is recorded as a pseudogene. CDR3 in amino acids: CASSKWQGAVSTEAFF. CDR3 in DNA: TGTGCCAGCAGCAAATGGCAGGGGGCGGTGAGTACTGAAGCTTTCTTT.